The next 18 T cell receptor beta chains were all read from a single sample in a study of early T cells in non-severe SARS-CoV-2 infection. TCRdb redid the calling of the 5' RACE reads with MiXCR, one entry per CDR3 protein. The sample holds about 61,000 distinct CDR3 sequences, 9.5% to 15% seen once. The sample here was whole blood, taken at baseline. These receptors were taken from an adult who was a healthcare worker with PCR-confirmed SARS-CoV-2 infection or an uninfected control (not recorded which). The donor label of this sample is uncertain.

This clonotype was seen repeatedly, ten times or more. The CDR3 DNA is TGTGCCAGCAGCGACAGGGTGGCGGGAAACACCATATATTTT. Residues: CASSDRVAGNTIYF. The V gene is TRBV9, the J gene TRBJ1-3; D is perhaps TRBD1 (6 bases). The CDR3 has 14 amino acids. V was pared by 3 bases and J by 4 bases, with 11 bases between. CDR1 SGDLS and CDR2 YYNGEE come from the germline V gene. The whole variable domain, filled in from reference TRBV9 and TRBJ1-3, reads DSGVTQTPKHLITATGQRVTLRCSPRSGDLSVYWYQQSLDQGLQFLIQYYNGEERAKGNILERFSAQQFPDLHSELNLSSLELGDSALYFCASSDRVAGNTIYFGEGSWLTVV.

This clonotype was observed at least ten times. The CDR3 bases are TGTGCCAGTAGTATTCTGGAACAGGGCTCAGATACGCAGTATTTT. Translation gives CASSILEQGSDTQYF. The chain recombines TRBV19 with TRBJ2-3, with D possibly matching TRBD1 (6 bases). The CDR3 spans 15 residues. The V end lost 3 bases, the J end lost 4 bases, and 14 bases lay between the germline ends. Germline lookup yields CDR1 LNHDA and CDR2 SQIVND (reference sequence).

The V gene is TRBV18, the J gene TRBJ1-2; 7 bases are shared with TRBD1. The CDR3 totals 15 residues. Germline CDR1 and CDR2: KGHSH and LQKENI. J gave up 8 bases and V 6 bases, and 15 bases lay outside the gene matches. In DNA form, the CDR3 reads TGTGCCAGCTCCCCGGGACAGCCGATTGTAGGAGGCTACACCTTC. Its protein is CASSPGQPIVGGYTF.

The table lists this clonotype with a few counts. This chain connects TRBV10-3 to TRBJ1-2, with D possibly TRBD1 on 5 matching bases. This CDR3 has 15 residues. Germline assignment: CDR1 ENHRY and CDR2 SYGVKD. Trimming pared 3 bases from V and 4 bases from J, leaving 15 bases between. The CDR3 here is CAISDLGKGSYGYTF. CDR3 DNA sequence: TGTGCCATCAGTGACCTCGGGAAGGGGAGCTATGGCTACACCTTC.

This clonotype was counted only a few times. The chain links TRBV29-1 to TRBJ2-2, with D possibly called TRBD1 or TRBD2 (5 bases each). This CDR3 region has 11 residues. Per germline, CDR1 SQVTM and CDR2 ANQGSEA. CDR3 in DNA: TGCAGTGTGGGGGACACCGGGGAGCTGTTTTTT. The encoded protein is CSVGDTGELFF.

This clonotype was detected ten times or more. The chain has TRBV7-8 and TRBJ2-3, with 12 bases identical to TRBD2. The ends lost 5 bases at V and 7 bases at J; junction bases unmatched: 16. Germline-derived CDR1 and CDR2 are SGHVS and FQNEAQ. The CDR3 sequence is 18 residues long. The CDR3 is CASSPRSWTSGMGNTQYF. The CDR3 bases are TGTGCCAGCAGCCCCCGATCTTGGACTAGCGGGATGGGGAATACGCAGTATTTT.

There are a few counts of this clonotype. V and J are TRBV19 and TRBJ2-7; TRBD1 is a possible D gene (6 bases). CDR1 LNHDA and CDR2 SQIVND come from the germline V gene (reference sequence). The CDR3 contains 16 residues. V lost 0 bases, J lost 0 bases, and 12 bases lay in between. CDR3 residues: CASSIDPRGGSYEQYV. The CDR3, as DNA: TGTGCCAGTAGTATAGATCCCAGGGGCGGCTCCTACGAGCAGTACGTC.

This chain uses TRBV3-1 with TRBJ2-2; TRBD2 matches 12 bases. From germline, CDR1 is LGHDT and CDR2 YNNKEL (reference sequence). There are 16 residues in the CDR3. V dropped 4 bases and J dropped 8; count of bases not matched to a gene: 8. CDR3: CASSPPLAGGAGELFF. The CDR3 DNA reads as TGTGCCAGCAGCCCGCCACTAGCGGGGGGAGCGGGGGAGCTGTTTTTT.

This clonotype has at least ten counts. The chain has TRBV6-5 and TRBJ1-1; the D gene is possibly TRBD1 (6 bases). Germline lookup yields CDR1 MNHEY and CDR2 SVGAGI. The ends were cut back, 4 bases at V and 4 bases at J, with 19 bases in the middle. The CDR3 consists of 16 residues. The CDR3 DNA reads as TGTGCCAGCAGTTCCCTGGGGGCGAAGGGTGGCACTGAAGCTTTCTTT. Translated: CASSSLGAKGGTEAFF.

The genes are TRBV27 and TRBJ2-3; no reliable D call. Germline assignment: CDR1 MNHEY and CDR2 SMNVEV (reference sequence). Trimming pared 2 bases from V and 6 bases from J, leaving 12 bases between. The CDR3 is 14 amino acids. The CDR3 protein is CASSLRSGVDTQYF. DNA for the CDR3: TGTGCCAGCAGTTTACGGTCAGGTGTTGATACGCAGTATTTT.

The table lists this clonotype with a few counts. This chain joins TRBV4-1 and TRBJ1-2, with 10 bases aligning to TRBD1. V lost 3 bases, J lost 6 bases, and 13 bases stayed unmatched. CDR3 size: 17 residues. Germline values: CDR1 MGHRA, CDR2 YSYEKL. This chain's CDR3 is CASSHPTGQGRPHGYTF. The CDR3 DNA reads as TGCGCCAGCAGCCATCCGACGGGACAGGGGCGACCCCATGGCTACACCTTC.

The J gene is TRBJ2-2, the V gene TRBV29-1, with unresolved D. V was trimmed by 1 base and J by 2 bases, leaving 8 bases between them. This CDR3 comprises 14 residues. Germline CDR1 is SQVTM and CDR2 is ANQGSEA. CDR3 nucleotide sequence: TGCAGCGTTGAAGTTCAGAGAAACACCGGGGAGCTGTTTTTT. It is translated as CSVEVQRNTGELFF.

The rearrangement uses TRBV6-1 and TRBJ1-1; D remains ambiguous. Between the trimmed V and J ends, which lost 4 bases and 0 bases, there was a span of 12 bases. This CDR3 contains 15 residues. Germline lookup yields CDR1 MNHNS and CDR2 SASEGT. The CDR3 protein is CASSASRTMNTEAFF. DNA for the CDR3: TGTGCCAGCAGTGCTAGCAGGACTATGAACACTGAAGCTTTCTTT.

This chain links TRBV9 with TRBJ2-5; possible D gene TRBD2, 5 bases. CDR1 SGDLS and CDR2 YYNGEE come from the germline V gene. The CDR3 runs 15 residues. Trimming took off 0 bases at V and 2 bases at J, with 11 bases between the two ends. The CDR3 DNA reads TGTGCCAGCAGCGTAGCATCCGGGAAACAAGAGACCCAGTACTTC. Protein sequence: CASSVASGKQETQYF.

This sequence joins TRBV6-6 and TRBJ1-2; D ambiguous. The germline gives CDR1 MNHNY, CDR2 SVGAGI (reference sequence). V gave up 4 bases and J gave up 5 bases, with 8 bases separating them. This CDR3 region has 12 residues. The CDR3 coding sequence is TGTGCCAGCAGTTCCAACATATATGGCTACACCTTC. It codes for CASSSNIYGYTF.

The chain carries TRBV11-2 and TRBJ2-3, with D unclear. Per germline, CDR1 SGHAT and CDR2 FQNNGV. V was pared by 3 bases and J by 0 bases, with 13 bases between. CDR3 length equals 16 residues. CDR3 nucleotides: TGTGCCAGCAGCTTTTCATCGAACCCAAGCACAGATACGCAGTATTTT. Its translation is CASSFSSNPSTDTQYF. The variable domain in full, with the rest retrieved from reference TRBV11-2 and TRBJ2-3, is EAGVAQSPRYKIIEKRQSVAFWCNPISGHATLYWYQQILGQGPKLLIQFQNNGVVDDSQLPKDRFSAERLKGVDSTLKIQPAKLEDSAVYLCASSFSSNPSTDTQYFGPGTRLTVL.

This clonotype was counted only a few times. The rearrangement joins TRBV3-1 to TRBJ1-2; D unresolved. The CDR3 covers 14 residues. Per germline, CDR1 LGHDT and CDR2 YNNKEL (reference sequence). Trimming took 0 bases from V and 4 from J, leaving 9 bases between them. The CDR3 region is CASSQDLHSYGYTF. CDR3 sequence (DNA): TGTGCCAGCAGCCAAGATCTACACAGCTATGGCTACACCTTC.

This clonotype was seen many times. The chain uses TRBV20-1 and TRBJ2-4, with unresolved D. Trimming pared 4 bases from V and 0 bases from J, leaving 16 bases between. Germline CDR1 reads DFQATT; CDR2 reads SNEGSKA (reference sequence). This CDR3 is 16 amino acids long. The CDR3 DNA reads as TGCAGTGCTATTTTACCGACCAACTTAGCCAAAAACATTCAGTACTTC. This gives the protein CSAILPTNLAKNIQYF.